This T cell receptor (beta chain) originates from a study of T cells in Graves' hyperthyroidism and ophthalmopathy. In its sample, this clonotype was seen a few times. Diagnoses rested on clinical symptoms, serum thyroxine and TRAb, thyroid ultrasound and orbital computed tomography. Amplification of TCR beta CDR3 regions used RNA as the template. With the HTBI primer set, the TCR CDR3 went through a first round of RT-PCR. TCRdb re-analysed the multiplex PCR reads in MiXCR, keeping a single row per CDR3 protein. The sample records hundreds of thousands of distinct CDR3 sequences, around 15% being singletons. CDR1 and CDR2 from the germline V gene are LNHDA and SQIVND (reference sequence). Trimming shortened V by 7 bases and J by 6 bases, and 13 bases separated the two germline ends. The CDR3 is 13 amino acids.

Sequences were obtained from blood. The origin of this receptor is a woman in her twenties or thirties with Graves' hyperthyroidism. The chain joins TRBV19 to TRBJ1-5; maybe TRBD1 (5 bases). The CDR3 sequence: CASTRGTSQPQHF. The CDR3 DNA reads as TGTGCCAGTACGAGGGGAACCAGTCAGCCCCAGCATTTT.